The 13 T cell receptor beta chains below all came from one sample that was sequenced in a study of T cells in Graves' hyperthyroidism and ophthalmopathy. Amplified TCR beta CDR3 regions derived from RNA transcripts. A set of HTBI primers served as the primers for a first-round RT-PCR of the TCR CDR3. TCRdb used MiXCR to reprocess the multiplex PCR reads, holding one entry per CDR3 protein. The table shows under 350,000 distinct CDR3 sequences, with around 15% occurring only once. Sequencing used blood. Receptors were obtained from a woman between 40 and 50 years old with Graves' hyperthyroidism.

This clonotype was found many times. This chain connects TRBV28 to TRBJ2-1; weak D call: TRBD2 (5 bases). Germline values: CDR1 MDHEN, CDR2 SYDVKM. With 5 bases removed from V and 5 bases from J, the gap between germline ends came to 13 bases. The CDR3 is 14 amino acids. The CDR3 spells CASSGGSVNNEQFF. The CDR3 DNA reads TGTGCCAGCAGTGGCGGGTCCGTGAACAATGAGCAGTTCTTC.

The sample holds many counts of this clonotype. The V and J genes are TRBV27 and TRBJ2-7; D is perhaps TRBD2 (5 bases). V was trimmed by 0 bases and J by 0 bases, leaving 9 bases between them. The CDR3 spans 15 residues. Germline V gives CDR1 MNHEY, CDR2 SMNVEV (reference sequence). DNA of the CDR3: TGTGCCAGCAGTTTATCGGGAGTGGTCTCCTACGAGCAGTACTTC. It specifies CASSLSGVVSYEQYF.

The chain couples TRBV25-1 to TRBJ2-3; D may be TRBD2 (6 bases). The germline V gene has CDR1 MGHDK and CDR2 SYGVNS. This CDR3 is built from 15 residues. V lost 0 bases and J lost 3, with 10 bases in between. The DNA of the CDR3 is TGTGCCAGCAGTGAATACGGGGACTTTACAGATACGCAGTATTTT. Its translation is CASSEYGDFTDTQYF. The complete variable domain, with remaining parts taken from reference TRBV25-1 and TRBJ2-3, reads EADIYQTPRYLVIGTGKKITLECSQTMGHDKMYWYQQDPGMELHLIHYSYGVNSTEKGDLSSESTVSRIRTEHFPLTLESARPSHTSQYLCASSEYGDFTDTQYFGPGTRLTVL.

This clonotype was recorded many times. The V and J genes are TRBV5-1 and TRBJ1-5, with D uncertain. This CDR3 has 13 amino acids. V was cut by 2 bases and J by 4 bases, with 7 bases left in between. The germline CDR1 and CDR2 sequences are SGHRS and YFSETQ. This chain's CDR3 is CASSFDGNQPQHF. For the CDR3, the DNA is TGCGCCAGCAGCTTCGACGGGAATCAGCCCCAGCATTTT. The full variable domain, rest sourced from reference TRBV5-1 and TRBJ1-5, is KAGVTQTPRYLIKTRGQQVTLSCSPISGHRSVSWYQQTPGQGLQFLFEYFSETQRNKGNFPGRFSGRQFSNSRSEMNVSTLELGDSALYLCASSFDGNQPQHFGDGTRLSIL.

J is TRBJ2-7 and V is TRBV2, with D perhaps TRBD2 (6 bases). Trimming took off 5 bases at V and 0 bases at J, with 11 bases between the two ends. The germline CDR1 and CDR2 sequences are SNHLY and FYNNEI. The CDR3 has 14 amino acids. Written as DNA, the CDR3 is TGTGCCAGCAGTTCTAGCGTTAGCTCCTACGAGCAGTACTTC. It translates to CASSSSVSSYEQYF.

This clonotype was detected ten times or more. The V gene is TRBV20-1, the J gene TRBJ2-3, with TRBD2 matching over 12 bases. The CDR3 totals 15 residues. The trim removed 6 bases at V and 6 bases at J, leaving 10 bases unmatched. Germline lookup yields CDR1 DFQATT and CDR2 SNEGSKA (reference sequence). Here the CDR3 reads CSASSAGLAGDTQYF. Written as DNA, the CDR3 is TGCAGTGCCTCCTCAGCGGGACTAGCGGGTGATACGCAGTATTTT.

This clonotype appeared a few times. J is TRBJ2-5 and V is TRBV3-1; 8 bases are a match to TRBD2. CDR3 length: 16 amino acids. The V segment lost 1 base and the J segment 5 bases; nucleotides outside the gene matches: 9. Germline values: CDR1 LGHDT, CDR2 YNNKEL (reference sequence). CDR3 region: CASSQVGTRGPETQYF. The CDR3 DNA sequence: TGTGCCAGCAGCCAAGTTGGGACTAGGGGACCGGAGACCCAGTACTTC.

This clonotype was recorded at least ten times. This chain links TRBV15 with TRBJ2-1; a possible D gene is TRBD1 (5 bases). The V gene's germline CDR1 is LNHNV and CDR2 YYDKDF (reference sequence). V shed 3 bases and J shed 5 bases, with 14 bases lying between them. The length of the CDR3 is 15 residues. CDR3 sequence: CATSRSGDRDNEQFF. DNA for the CDR3: TGTGCCACCAGCAGGTCCGGCGACAGAGACAATGAGCAGTTCTTC.

The rearrangement links TRBV19 to TRBJ1-1; a weak D match, TRBD1 (5 bases). Germline values: CDR1 LNHDA, CDR2 SQIVND (reference sequence). The ends were cut back, 5 bases at V and 4 bases at J, with 14 bases in the middle. The CDR3 covers 14 residues. CDR3 bases: TGTGCCAGTAGTGCCGCCGGGGGACGCACTGAAGCTTTCTTT. It translates to CASSAAGGRTEAFF.

In regard to this clonotype: Possible read error: a much larger clone is one base away. The chain employs TRBV19 and TRBJ1-3; 9 bases match TRBD1. The CDR3 runs 15 residues. CDR1 and CDR2 from the germline V gene are LNHDA and SQIVND (reference sequence). The chain's CDR3 is CACSTQGASGNTIYF. CDR3 coding DNA: TGTGCCTGTAGTACACAGGGGGCGTCTGGAAACACCATATATTTT.

This clonotype was counted at least ten times. Here the CDR3 DNA reads TGCGCCAGCAGCGACCAGGCGGGCATGACCTACAATGAGCAGTTCTTC. Translated, it gives CASSDQAGMTYNEQFF. The V and J genes are TRBV5-1 and TRBJ2-1, with D perhaps TRBD2 (5 bases). Per germline, CDR1 SGHRS and CDR2 YFSETQ. CDR3 length equals 16 residues. Trimming took off 4 bases at V and 2 bases at J, with 16 bases between the two ends.

The V call is TRBV12-3 or TRBV12-4, the J call TRBJ1-2, with D maybe TRBD1 (5 bases). Trimming took off 7 bases at V and 3 bases at J, with 15 bases between the two ends. CDR3 length: 14 residues. CDR3 residues: CASTPQGPHYGYTF. For the CDR3, the DNA is TGTGCCAGCACCCCCCAGGGACCCCACTATGGCTACACCTTC.

Concerning this clonotype itself: A much larger clone lies a single base off, so this may be a read error. CDR3 in amino acids: CASSSEAGGGYTF. CDR3 in DNA: TGTGCCAGCAGTTCTGAGGCAGGGGGTGGCTACACCTTC. This chain connects TRBV6-2 or TRBV6-3 to TRBJ1-2, with TRBD1 matching over 7 bases. Per germline, CDR1 MNHEY and CDR2 SVGEGT. The CDR3 length is 13 residues. J gave up 7 bases and V 4 bases, and 6 bases lay outside the gene matches.